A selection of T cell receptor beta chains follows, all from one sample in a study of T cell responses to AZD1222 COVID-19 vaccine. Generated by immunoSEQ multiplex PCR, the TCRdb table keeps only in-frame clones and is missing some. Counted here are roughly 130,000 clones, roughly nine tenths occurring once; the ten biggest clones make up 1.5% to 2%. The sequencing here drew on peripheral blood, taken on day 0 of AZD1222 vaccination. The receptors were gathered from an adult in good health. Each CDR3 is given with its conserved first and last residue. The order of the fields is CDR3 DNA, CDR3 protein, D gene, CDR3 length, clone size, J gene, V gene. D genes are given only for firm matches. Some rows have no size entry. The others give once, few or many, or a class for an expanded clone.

cdr3_nt: TGCAGCGTTGAGGAAGGGATCCATCTCACTGAAGCTTTCTTT
cdr3_aa: CSVEEGIHLTEAFF
d_call: .
cdr3_length: 14
clone_size: .
j_call: TRBJ1-1
v_call: TRBV29-1

cdr3_nt: TGTGCCACCAGAGACTCCTTTCAGATCTACGAGCAGTACTTC
cdr3_aa: CATRDSFQIYEQYF
d_call: .
cdr3_length: 14
clone_size: .
j_call: TRBJ2-7
v_call: TRBV15

cdr3_nt: TGCGCCAGCAGCCAGGGACAGGTTTTTAGCACAGATACGCAGTATTTT
cdr3_aa: CASSQGQVFSTDTQYF
d_call: TRBD1
cdr3_length: 16
clone_size: once
j_call: TRBJ2-3
v_call: TRBV5-1

cdr3_nt: TGTGCCAGCAGTTCAAGGACTAGCGGGGGGGCCGTTAGCACAGATACGCAGTATTTT
cdr3_aa: CASSSRTSGGAVSTDTQYF
d_call: TRBD2
cdr3_length: 19
clone_size: .
j_call: TRBJ2-3
v_call: TRBV28

cdr3_nt: TGTGCCAGCAGTTACGCGGGGCGCCAGGGGAACACTGAAGCTTTCTTT
cdr3_aa: CASSYAGRQGNTEAFF
d_call: .
cdr3_length: 16
clone_size: .
j_call: TRBJ1-1
v_call: TRBV6-5

cdr3_nt: TGTGCCAGCAGCCATCAGGGTTCGACACCCCTCCACTTT
cdr3_aa: CASSHQGSTPLHF
d_call: .
cdr3_length: 13
clone_size: .
j_call: TRBJ1-6
v_call: TRBV14

cdr3_nt: TGTGCCATCAGTGAGGACAGGGGTCCCGGGGAGCTGTTTTTT
cdr3_aa: CAISEDRGPGELFF
d_call: TRBD1
cdr3_length: 14
clone_size: .
j_call: TRBJ2-2
v_call: TRBV10-3

cdr3_nt: TGTGCCAGCACCCAGACACCCATGAACACTGAAGCTTTCTTT
cdr3_aa: CASTQTPMNTEAFF
d_call: .
cdr3_length: 14
clone_size: .
j_call: TRBJ1-1
v_call: TRBV7-9

cdr3_nt: TGTGCCAGCAGCATCAGGGGTAATCAGCCCCAGCATTTT
cdr3_aa: CASSIRGNQPQHF
d_call: .
cdr3_length: 13
clone_size: .
j_call: TRBJ1-5
v_call: TRBV7-2

cdr3_nt: TGTGCCAGCTCACCGTCCAGGGGGCAAGAAGAGACCCAGTACTTC
cdr3_aa: CASSPSRGQEETQYF
d_call: TRBD1
cdr3_length: 15
clone_size: .
j_call: TRBJ2-5
v_call: TRBV18